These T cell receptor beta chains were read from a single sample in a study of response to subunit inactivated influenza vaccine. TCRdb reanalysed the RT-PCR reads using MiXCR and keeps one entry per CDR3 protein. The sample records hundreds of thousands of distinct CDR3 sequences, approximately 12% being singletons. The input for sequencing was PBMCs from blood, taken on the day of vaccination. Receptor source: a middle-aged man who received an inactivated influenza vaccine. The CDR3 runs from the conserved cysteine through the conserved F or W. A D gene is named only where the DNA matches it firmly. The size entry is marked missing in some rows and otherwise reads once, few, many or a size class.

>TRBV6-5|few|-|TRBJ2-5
CASSYIAVQETQYF
TGTGCCAGCAGTTACATAGCTGTACAAGAGACCCAGTACTTC
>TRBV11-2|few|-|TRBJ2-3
CASSDYRVGDTQYF
TGTGCCAGCAGCGACTACAGGGTAGGAGATACGCAGTATTTT
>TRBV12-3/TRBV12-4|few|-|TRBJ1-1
CASTPGGGLPYEAFF
TGTGCCAGCACCCCAGGCGGGGGCTTGCCCTATGAAGCTTTCTTT
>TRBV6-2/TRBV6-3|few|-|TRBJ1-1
CASRNFPGLEAFF
TGTGCCAGCAGGAACTTTCCGGGACTCGAGGCTTTCTTT
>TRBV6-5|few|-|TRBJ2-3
CASSYSISAEVGTDTQYF
TGTGCCAGCAGTTACTCCATCTCCGCGGAGGTGGGAACAGATACGCAGTATTTT
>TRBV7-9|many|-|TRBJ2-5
CASSFGVFETQYF
TGTGCCAGCAGCTTCGGGGTCTTCGAGACCCAGTACTTC
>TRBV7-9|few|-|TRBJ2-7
CASSFGLPPYEQYF
TGTGCCAGCAGCTTCGGCCTCCCGCCCTACGAGCAGTACTTC
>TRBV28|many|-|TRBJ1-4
CASTPGWGGHEKLFF
TGTGCCAGCACCCCCGGTTGGGGGGGACATGAAAAACTGTTTTTT
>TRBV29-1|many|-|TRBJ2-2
CSVGQGLNTGELFF
TGCAGCGTTGGGCAGGGTTTGAACACCGGGGAGCTGTTTTTT
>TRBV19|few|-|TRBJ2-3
CASSIAAGFTDTQYF
TGTGCCAGTAGTATAGCAGCGGGTTTCACAGATACGCAGTATTTT
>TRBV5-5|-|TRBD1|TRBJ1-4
CASSVSGTANEKLFF
TGTGCCAGCAGCGTATCCGGGACAGCAAATGAAAAACTGTTTTTT
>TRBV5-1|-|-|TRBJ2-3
CASSLGGTPLADTQYF
TGCGCCAGCAGCTTGGGAGGGACACCCTTAGCAGATACGCAGTATTTT
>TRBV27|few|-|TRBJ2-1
CASSYRAVRGNEQFF
TGTGCCAGCAGTTACAGGGCGGTACGAGGCAATGAGCAGTTCTTC
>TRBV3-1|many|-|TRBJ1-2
CASSQGQLQGYGYTF
TGTGCCAGCAGCCAAGGACAGCTACAAGGTTATGGCTACACCTTC
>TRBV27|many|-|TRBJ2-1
CASSLREHGEQFF
TGTGCCAGCAGTTTACGAGAGCATGGTGAGCAGTTCTTC
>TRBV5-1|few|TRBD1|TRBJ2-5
CASSSGGNEEETQYF
TGCGCCAGCAGCTCAGGGGGCAATGAGGAAGAGACCCAGTACTTC
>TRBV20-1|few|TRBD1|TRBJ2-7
CSAHPGTGDPYEQYF
TGCAGTGCTCACCCCGGGACAGGGGATCCATACGAGCAGTACTTC
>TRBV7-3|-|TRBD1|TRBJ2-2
CASEDRGGNTGELFF
TGTGCCTCAGAGGACAGGGGGGGAAACACCGGGGAGCTGTTTTTT
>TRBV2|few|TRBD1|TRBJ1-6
CARGQSSYNSPLHF
TGTGCCAGGGGACAGAGCTCCTATAATTCACCCCTCCACTTT
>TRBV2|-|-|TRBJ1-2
CASSDRATANYGYTF
TGTGCCAGCAGTGACAGGGCGACGGCTAACTATGGCTACACCTTC
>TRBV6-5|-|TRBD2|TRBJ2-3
CASSYSTSGGGTDTQYF
TGTGCCAGCAGTTACTCGACTAGCGGGGGGGGCACAGATACGCAGTATTTT
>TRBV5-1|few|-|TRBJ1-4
CASRVTTNEKLFF
TGCGCCAGCAGGGTCACAACTAATGAAAAACTGTTTTTT
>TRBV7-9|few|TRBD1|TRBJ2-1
CASSFSGGSDEQFF
TGTGCCAGCAGCTTTTCAGGGGGCAGCGATGAGCAGTTCTTC
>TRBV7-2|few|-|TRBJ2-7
CASSSEPGGQYEQYF
TGTGCCAGCAGCTCCGAACCGGGGGGCCAATACGAGCAGTACTTC
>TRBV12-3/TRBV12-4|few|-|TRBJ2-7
CASRQSPYIEQYF
TGTGCCAGTAGACAGTCGCCTTATATCGAGCAGTACTTC
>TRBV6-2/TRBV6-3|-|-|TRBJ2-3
CASRKSSVSTDTQYF
TGTGCCAGCAGAAAGTCTAGCGTAAGCACAGATACGCAGTATTTT
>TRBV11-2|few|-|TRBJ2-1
CASSLEGRFGEQFF
TGTGCCAGCAGCTTAGAAGGTAGATTTGGTGAGCAGTTCTTC
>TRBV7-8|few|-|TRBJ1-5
CASTTSGVGNQPQHF
TGTGCCAGCACCACCTCGGGGGTTGGCAATCAGCCCCAGCATTTT
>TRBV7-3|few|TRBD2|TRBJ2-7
CASSLGTSGAAYEQYF
TGTGCCAGCAGCCTCGGGACTAGCGGCGCAGCCTACGAGCAGTACTTC
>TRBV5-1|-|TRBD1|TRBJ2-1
CASSLAGQVYNEQFF
TGCGCCAGCAGCTTGGCGGGACAGGTATACAATGAGCAGTTCTTC
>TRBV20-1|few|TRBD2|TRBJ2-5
CSAPPGRGVNRETQYF
TGCAGTGCTCCTCCCGGGCGGGGGGTAAATCGGGAGACCCAGTACTTC
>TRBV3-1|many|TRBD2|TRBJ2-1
CASSQKGLGWGEQFF
TGTGCCAGCAGCCAAAAGGGACTAGGTTGGGGTGAGCAGTTCTTC
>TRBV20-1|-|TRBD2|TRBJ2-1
CSASRSGRADEQFF
TGCAGTGCTAGTAGAAGCGGGAGGGCCGATGAGCAGTTCTTC
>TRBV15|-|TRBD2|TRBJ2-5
CATSRGGYRETQYF
TGTGCCACCAGCCGGGGAGGGTACCGGGAGACCCAGTACTTC
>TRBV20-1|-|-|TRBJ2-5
CSASRAVQETQYF
TGCAGTGCTAGTCGGGCAGTCCAAGAGACCCAGTACTTC
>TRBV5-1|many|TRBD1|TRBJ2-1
CARVLRQGPSYNEQFF
TGCGCCAGGGTGCTTAGACAGGGGCCCTCCTACAATGAGCAGTTCTTC
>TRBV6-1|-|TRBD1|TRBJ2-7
CASRPGQGKYEQYF
TGTGCCAGCAGGCCGGGACAGGGAAAATACGAGCAGTACTTC
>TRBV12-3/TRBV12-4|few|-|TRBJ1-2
CASSLSLNKGYTF
TGTGCCAGCAGTTTATCCCTAAATAAGGGCTACACCTTC
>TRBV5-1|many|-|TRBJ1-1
CASSFKASVNTEAFF
TGCGCCAGCAGTTTTAAGGCCTCAGTAAACACTGAAGCTTTCTTT
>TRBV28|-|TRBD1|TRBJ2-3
CASSYLTGSRDTQYF
TGTGCCAGCAGTTATTTGACAGGGTCAAGAGATACGCAGTATTTT
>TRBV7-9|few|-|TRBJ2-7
CASSEGGTTNPYEQYF
TGTGCCAGCAGCGAAGGGGGGACCACTAACCCCTACGAGCAGTACTTC
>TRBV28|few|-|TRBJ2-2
CASILGGGLTGELFF
TGTGCCAGCATCTTGGGTGGGGGTTTGACCGGGGAGCTGTTTTTT
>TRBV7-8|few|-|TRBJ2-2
CASSRTGTIGTGELFF
TGTGCCAGCAGCCGAACCGGGACAATCGGTACCGGGGAGCTGTTTTTT
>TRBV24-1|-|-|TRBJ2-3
CATSAWSTDTQYF
TGTGCCACCAGTGCTTGGAGCACAGATACGCAGTATTTT
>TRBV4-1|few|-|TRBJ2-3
CATSVLSVGSTDTQYF
TGCGCCACCTCGGTCTTATCTGTGGGAAGCACAGATACGCAGTATTTT
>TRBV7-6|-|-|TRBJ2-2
CASSPTDHTGGELFF
TGTGCCAGCAGCCCCACGGACCACACGGGCGGGGAGCTGTTTTTT
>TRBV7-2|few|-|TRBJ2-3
CASSPHPDTDTQYF
TGTGCCAGCAGCCCCCACCCTGACACAGATACGCAGTATTTT
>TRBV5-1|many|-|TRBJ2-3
CASSQKGTDTQYF
TGCGCCAGCAGTCAGAAGGGGACAGATACGCAGTATTTT
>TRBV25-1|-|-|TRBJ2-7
CASSAGVGEQYF
TGTGCCAGCAGTGCAGGGGTCGGCGAGCAGTACTTC
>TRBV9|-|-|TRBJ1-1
CASSVAPTGKNTEAFF
TGTGCCAGCAGCGTAGCCCCAACAGGGAAAAACACTGAAGCTTTCTTT
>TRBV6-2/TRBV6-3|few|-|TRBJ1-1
CASSYSTRNTEAFF
TGTGCCAGCAGTTACTCGACCAGGAACACTGAAGCTTTCTTT
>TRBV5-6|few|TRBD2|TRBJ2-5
CASSLMASGRGETQYF
TGTGCCAGCAGCTTAATGGCTAGCGGGAGGGGTGAGACCCAGTACTTC